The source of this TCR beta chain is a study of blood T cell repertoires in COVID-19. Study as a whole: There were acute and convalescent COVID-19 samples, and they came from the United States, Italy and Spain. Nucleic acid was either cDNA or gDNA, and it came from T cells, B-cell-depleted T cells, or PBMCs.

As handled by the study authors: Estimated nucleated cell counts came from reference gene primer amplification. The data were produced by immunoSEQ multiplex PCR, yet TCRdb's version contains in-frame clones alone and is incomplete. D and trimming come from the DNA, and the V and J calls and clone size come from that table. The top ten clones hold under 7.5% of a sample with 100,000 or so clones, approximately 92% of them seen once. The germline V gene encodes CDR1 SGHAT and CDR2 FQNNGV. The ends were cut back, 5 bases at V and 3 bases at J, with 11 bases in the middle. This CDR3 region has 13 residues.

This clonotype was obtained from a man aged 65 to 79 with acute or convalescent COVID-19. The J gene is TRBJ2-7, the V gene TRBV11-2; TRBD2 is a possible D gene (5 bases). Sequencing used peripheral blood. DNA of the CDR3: TGTGCCAGCAGCCCTACGGGGTTCTACGAGCAGTACTTC. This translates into CASSPTGFYEQYF. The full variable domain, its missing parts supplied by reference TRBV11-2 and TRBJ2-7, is EAGVAQSPRYKIIEKRQSVAFWCNPISGHATLYWYQQILGQGPKLLIQFQNNGVVDDSQLPKDRFSAERLKGVDSTLKIQPAKLEDSAVYLCASSPTGFYEQYFGPGTRLTVT.